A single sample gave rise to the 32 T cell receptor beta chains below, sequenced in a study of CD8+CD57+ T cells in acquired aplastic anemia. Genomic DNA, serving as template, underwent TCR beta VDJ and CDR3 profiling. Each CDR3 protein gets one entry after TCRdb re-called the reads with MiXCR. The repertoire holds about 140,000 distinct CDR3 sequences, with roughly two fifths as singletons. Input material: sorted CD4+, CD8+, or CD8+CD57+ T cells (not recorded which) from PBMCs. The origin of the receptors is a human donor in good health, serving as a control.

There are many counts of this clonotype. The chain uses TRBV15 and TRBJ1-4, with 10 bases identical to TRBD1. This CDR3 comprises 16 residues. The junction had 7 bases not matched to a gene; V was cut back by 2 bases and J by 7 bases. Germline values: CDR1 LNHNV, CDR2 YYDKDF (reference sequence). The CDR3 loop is CATSRPTGTGVEKLFF. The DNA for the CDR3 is TGTGCCACCAGCAGACCTACCGGGACAGGGGTTGAAAAACTGTTTTTT.

CDR3 sequence (DNA): TGTGCCTGGACCACCTCTGGAAACACCATATATTTT. Its translation is CAWTTSGNTIYF. This chain uses TRBV30 with TRBJ1-3; D uncertain. The CDR3 is 12 residues long. The germline gives CDR1 GTSNPN, CDR2 SVGIG (reference sequence). Trimming shortened V by 4 bases and J by 0 bases, and 4 bases separated the two germline ends. The entire variable domain, with the rest obtained from reference TRBV30 and TRBJ1-3, is as follows: SQTIHQWPATLVQPVGSPLSLECTVEGTSNPNLYWYRQAAGRGLQLLFYSVGIGQISSEVPQNLSASRPQDRQFILSSKKLLLSDSGFYLCAWTTSGNTIYFGEGSWLTVV.

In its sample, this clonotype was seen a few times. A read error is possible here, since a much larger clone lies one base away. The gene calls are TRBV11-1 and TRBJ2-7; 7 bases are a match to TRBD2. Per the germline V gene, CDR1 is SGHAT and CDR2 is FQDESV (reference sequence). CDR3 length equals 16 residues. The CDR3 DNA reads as TGTGCCAGCCGCTTAGCGGGTTCTGGGGCGTGGGGCGAGCAGTACTTC. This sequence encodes CASRLAGSGAWGEQYF.

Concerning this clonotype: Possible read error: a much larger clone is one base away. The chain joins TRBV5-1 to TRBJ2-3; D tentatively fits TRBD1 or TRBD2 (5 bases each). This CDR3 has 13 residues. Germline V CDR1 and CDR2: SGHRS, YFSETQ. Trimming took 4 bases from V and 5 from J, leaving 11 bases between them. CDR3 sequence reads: CASSRDLVDTQYF. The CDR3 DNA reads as TGCGCCAGCAGCAGGGACCTCGTAGATACGCAGTATTTT.

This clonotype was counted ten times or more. The CDR3 protein is CASSLTEEWGEQFF. In nucleotides, the CDR3 is TGTGCCAGCAGCTTAACAGAGGAATGGGGTGAGCAGTTCTTC. The chain uses TRBV11-3 and TRBJ2-1; the D is unclear. Germline V gene sequence: CDR1 SGHNT, CDR2 YENEEA. V lost 2 bases and J lost 9, with 14 bases in between. The CDR3 runs 14 residues.

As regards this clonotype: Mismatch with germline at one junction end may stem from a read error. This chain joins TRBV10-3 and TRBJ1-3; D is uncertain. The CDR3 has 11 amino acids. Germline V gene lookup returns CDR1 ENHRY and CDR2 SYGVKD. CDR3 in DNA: TGTGCCAGCAGTACAGGAAACACCATATATTTT. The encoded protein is CASSTGNTIYF.

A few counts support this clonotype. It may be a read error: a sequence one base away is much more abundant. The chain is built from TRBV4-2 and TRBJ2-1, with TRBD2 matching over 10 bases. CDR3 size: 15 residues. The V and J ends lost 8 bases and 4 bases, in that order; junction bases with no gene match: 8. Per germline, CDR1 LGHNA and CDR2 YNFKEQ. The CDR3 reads CASGPSGRAYNEQFF. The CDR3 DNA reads TGTGCCAGCGGCCCAAGCGGGAGGGCGTACAATGAGCAGTTCTTC.

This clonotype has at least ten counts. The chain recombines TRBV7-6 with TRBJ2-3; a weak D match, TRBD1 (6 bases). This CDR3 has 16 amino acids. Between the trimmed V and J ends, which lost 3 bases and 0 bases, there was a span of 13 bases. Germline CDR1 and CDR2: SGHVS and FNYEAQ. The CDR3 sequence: CASSFGLGASTDTQYF. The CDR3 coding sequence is TGTGCCAGCAGCTTCGGACTGGGGGCTAGCACAGATACGCAGTATTTT.

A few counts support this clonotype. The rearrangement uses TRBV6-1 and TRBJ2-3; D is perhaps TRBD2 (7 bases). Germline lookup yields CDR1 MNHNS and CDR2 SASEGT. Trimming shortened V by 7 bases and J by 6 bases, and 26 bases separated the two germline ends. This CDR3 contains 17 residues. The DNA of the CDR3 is TGTGCCAGCATTCCACCTCTAAGGGGGGGGGCCGCGGATACGCAGTATTTT. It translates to CASIPPLRGGAADTQYF.

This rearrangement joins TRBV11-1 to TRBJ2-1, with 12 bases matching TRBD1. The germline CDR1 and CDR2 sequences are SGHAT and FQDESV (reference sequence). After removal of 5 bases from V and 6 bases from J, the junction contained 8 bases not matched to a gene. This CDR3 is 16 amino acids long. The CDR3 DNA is TGTGCCAGCAGCAAAGCGGGACAGGGGGCGAGCAATGAGCAGTTCTTC. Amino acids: CASSKAGQGASNEQFF.

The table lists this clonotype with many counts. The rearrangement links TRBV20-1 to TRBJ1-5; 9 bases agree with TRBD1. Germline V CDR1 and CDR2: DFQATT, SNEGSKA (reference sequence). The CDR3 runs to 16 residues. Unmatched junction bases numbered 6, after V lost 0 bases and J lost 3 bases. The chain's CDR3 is CSARDGAQGANQPQHF. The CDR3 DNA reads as TGCAGTGCTAGAGACGGGGCACAGGGGGCCAATCAGCCCCAGCATTTT.

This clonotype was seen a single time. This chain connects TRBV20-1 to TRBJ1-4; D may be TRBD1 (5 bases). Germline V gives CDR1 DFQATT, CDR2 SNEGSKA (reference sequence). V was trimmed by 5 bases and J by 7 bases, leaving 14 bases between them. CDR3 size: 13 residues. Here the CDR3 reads CSAAKGSGEKLFF. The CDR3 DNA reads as TGCAGTGCTGCTAAGGGGTCGGGTGAAAAACTGTTTTTT.

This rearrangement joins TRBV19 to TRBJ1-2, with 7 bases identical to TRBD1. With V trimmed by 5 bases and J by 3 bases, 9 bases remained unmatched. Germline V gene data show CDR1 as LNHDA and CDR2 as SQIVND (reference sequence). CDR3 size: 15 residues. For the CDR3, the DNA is TGTGCCAGTAGTTCTTTCACCGGGACAGACTATGGCTACACCTTC. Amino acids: CASSSFTGTDYGYTF.

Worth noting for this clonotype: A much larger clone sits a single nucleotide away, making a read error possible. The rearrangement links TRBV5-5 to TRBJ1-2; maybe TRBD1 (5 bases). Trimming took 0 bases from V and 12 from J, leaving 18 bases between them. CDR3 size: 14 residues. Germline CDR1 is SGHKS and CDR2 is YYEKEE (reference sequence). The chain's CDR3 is CASSLAPEMWGHTF. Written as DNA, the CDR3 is TGTGCCAGCAGCTTGGCTCCGGAAATGTGGGGCCACACCTTC.

The CDR3 sequence is CASSMMRDQPQHF. CDR3 DNA sequence: TGTGCCAGTAGTATGATGAGGGATCAGCCCCAGCATTTT. V and J are TRBV19 and TRBJ1-5, with D hard to call. V was shortened by 3 bases and J by 5 bases, with 8 bases between the two germline ends. The V gene's germline CDR1 is LNHDA and CDR2 SQIVND (reference sequence). This CDR3 region has 13 residues.

This chain's CDR3 is CASSFPDRAGANVLTF. CDR3 nucleotide sequence: TGTGCCAGCAGTTTTCCCGACAGGGCTGGGGCCAACGTCCTGACTTTC. This chain links TRBV27 with TRBJ2-6; 7 bases align to TRBD1. V was clipped by 3 bases and J by 2 bases; unmatched bases: 4. In germline, CDR1 is MNHEY, CDR2 SMNVEV (reference sequence). This CDR3 spans 16 amino acids.

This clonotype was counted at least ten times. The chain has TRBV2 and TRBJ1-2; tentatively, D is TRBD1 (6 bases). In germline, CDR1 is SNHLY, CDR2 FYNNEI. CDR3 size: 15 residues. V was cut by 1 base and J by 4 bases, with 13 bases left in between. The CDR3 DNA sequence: TGTGCCAGCAGTGAAGGTCAGGGGCGTACCTATGGCTACACCTTC. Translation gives CASSEGQGRTYGYTF.

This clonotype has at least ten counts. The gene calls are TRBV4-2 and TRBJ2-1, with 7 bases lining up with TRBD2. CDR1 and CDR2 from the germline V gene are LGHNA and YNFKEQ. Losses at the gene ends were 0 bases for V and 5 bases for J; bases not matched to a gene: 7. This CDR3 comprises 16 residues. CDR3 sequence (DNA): TGTGCCAGCAGCCAAGAGGGGTTAGCGGGCCACAATGAGCAGTTCTTC. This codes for CASSQEGLAGHNEQFF.

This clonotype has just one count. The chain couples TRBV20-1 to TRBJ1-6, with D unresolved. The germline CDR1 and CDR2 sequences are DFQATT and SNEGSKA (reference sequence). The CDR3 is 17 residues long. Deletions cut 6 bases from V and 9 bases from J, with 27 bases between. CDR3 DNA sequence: TGCAGTGCCAGCAGTCGTGGGGATGCGGGGATCCGTTCACCCCTCCACTTT. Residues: CSASSRGDAGIRSPLHF.

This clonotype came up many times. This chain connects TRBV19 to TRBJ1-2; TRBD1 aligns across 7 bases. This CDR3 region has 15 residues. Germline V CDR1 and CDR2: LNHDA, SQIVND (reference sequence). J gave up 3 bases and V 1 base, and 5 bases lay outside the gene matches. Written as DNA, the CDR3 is TGTGCCAGTAGTATAGCGGGACAGCCATACTATGGCTACACCTTC. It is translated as CASSIAGQPYYGYTF.

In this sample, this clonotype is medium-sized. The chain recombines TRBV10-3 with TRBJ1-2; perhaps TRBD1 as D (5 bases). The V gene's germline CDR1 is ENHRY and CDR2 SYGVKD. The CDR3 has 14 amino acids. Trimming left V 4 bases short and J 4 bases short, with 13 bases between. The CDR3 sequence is CAISGGREGYGYTF. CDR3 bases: TGTGCCATCAGTGGTGGCAGGGAAGGCTATGGCTACACCTTC.

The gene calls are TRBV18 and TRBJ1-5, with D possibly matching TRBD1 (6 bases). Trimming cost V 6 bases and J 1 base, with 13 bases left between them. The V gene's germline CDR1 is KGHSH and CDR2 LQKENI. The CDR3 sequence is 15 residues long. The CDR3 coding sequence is TGTGCCAGCTCCCTCGCGGGGACAAGCAATCAGCCCCAGCATTTT. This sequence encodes CASSLAGTSNQPQHF.

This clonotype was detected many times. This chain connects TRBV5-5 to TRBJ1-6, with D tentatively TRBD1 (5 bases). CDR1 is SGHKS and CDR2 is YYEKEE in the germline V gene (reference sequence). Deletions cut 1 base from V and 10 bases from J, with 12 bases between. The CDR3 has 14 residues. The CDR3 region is CASSLYRGKSPLHF. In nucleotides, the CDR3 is TGTGCCAGCAGCTTGTACCGGGGGAAGTCACCCCTCCACTTT.

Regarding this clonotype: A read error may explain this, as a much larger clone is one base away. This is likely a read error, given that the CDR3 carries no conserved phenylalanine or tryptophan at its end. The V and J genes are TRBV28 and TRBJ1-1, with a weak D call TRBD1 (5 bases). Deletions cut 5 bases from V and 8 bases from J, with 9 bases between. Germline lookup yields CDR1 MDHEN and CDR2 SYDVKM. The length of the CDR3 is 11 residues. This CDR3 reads CASSQGREAFL. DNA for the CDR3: TGTGCCAGCAGTCAGGGACGGGAAGCTTTCCTT.

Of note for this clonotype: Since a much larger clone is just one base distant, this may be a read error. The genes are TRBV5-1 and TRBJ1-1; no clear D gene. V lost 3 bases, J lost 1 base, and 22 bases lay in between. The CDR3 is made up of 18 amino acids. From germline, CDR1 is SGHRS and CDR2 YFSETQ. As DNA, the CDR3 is TGCGCCAGCAGCTCGATGACCTCTTCCTGGCAGCGGAACACTGAAGCTTTCTTT. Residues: CASSSMTSSWQRNTEAFF.

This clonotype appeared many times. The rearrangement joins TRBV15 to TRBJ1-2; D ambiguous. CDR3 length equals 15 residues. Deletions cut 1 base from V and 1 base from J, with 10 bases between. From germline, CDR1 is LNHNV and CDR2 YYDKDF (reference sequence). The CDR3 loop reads CATSRVSSFNYGYTF. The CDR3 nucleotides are TGTGCCACCAGCAGAGTGTCGTCGTTTAACTATGGCTACACCTTC.

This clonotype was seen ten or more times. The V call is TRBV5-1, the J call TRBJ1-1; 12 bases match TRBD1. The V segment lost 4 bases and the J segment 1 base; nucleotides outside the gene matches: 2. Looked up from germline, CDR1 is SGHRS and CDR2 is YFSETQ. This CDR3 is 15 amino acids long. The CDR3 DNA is TGCGCCAGCAGCACGGGACAGGGGGCGAACACTGAAGCTTTCTTT. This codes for CASSTGQGANTEAFF.

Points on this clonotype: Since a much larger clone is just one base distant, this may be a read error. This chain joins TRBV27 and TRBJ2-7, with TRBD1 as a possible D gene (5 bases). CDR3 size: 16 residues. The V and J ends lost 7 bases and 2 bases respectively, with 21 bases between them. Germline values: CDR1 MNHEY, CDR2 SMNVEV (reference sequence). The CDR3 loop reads CASTPAGLRGTYEQYF. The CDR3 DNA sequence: TGTGCCAGCACCCCCGCCGGCCTTAGGGGTACCTACGAGCAGTACTTC.

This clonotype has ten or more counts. The CDR3 region has the DNA TGTGCCAGCGCCGGACAGGCTACCTACGAGCAGTACTTC. Translating gives CASAGQATYEQYF. The chain carries TRBV6-2 or TRBV6-3 and TRBJ2-7; TRBD1 aligns across 7 bases. The CDR3 extends over 13 amino acids. Germline CDR1 and CDR2: MNHEY and SVGEGT. Germline trimming cut 8 bases from V and 2 bases from J; bases unmatched to any gene: 6.

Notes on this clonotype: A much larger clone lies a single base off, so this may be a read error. The CDR3 is CDTRLVGTYEQYF. The CDR3 region has the DNA TGTGACACCCGACTGGTTGGGACCTACGAGCAGTACTTC. The rearrangement links TRBV6-2 or TRBV6-3 to TRBJ2-7; D gene ambiguous. CDR1 is MNHEY and CDR2 is SVGEGT in the germline V gene. This CDR3 contains 13 residues.

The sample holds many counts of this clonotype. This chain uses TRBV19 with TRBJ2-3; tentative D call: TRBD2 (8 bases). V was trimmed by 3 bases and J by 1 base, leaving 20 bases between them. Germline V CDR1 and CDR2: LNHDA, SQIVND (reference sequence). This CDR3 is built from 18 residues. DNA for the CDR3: TGTGCCAGTAGTATTCGGGACAGCGGGAGTGGTGGCACAGATACGCAGTATTTT. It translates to CASSIRDSGSGGTDTQYF.

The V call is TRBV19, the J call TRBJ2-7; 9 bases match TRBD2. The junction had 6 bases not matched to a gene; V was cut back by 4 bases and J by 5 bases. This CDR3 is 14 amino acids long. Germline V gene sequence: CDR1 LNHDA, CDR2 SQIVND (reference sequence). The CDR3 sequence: CASSSAGGSHEQYF. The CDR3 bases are TGTGCCAGTAGTAGCGCGGGAGGGAGCCACGAGCAGTACTTC.